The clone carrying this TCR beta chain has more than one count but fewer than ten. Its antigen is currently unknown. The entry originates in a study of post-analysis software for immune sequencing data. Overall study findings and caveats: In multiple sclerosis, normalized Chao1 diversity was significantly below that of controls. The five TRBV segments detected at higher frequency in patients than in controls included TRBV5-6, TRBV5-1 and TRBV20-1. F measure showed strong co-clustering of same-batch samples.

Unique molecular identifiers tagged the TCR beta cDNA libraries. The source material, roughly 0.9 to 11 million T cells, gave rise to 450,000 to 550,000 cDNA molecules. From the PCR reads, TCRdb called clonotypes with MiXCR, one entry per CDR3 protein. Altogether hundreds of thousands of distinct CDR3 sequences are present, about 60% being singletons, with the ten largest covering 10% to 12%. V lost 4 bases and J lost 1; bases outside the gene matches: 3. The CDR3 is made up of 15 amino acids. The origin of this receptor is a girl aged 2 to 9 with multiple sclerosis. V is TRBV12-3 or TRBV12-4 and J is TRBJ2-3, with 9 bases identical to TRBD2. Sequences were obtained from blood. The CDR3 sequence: CASSWKRGGTDTQYF. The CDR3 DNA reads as TGTGCCAGCAGTTGGAAGCGGGGGGGCACAGATACGCAGTATTTT.